Below, 14 T cell receptor beta chains from the same sample are listed, as sequenced in a study of T cell repertoires in cytomegalovirus infection. TCRdb used MiXCR to reprocess the reads, holding one entry per CDR3 protein. The sample lists around 740,000 distinct CDR3 sequences, 35% to 45% occurring once. The specimen sequenced was PBMCs. These receptors were taken from a human donor in good health (CMV status not recorded). Some clones in this sample may be carry-over from other donors' samples.

The V and J genes are TRBV2 and TRBJ2-7, with TRBD2 as a possible D gene (6 bases). The CDR3 is made up of 15 amino acids. Germline V gives CDR1 SNHLY, CDR2 FYNNEI. With 6 bases removed from V and 3 bases from J, the gap between germline ends came to 18 bases. The CDR3: CASRQGLRESYEQYF. CDR3 coding DNA: TGTGCCAGCAGGCAGGGACTCCGGGAAAGCTACGAGCAGTACTTC.

The gene calls are TRBV20-1 and TRBJ1-6, with D perhaps TRBD1 (5 bases). Germline CDR1 and CDR2: DFQATT and SNEGSKA (reference sequence). The CDR3 has 17 amino acids. Deletions cut 0 bases from V and 3 bases from J, with 15 bases between. This CDR3 is CSARDLFRENYNSPLHF. In DNA form, the CDR3 reads TGCAGTGCTAGAGATTTGTTCAGGGAAAACTATAATTCACCCCTCCACTTT.

This chain connects TRBV7-9 to TRBJ1-6; D not certain. The CDR3 totals 16 residues. CDR1 is SEHNR, CDR2 FQNEAQ, per germline (reference sequence). Trimming removed 5 bases from V and 10 bases from J, with 21 bases in between. DNA for the CDR3: TGTGCCAGCAGCAAGGCCGGGCCGTGGGTGCGCTCACCCCTCCACTTT. Its translation is CASSKAGPWVRSPLHF. Full variable domain (outside the CDR3, taken from reference TRBV7-9 and TRBJ1-6): DTGVSQNPRHKITKRGQNVTFRCDPISEHNRLYWYRQTLGQGPEFLTYFQNEAQLEKSRLLSDRFSAERPKGSFSTLEIQRTEQGDSAMYLCASSKAGPWVRSPLHFGNGTRLTVT.

This clonotype showed up many times. This chain links TRBV2 with TRBJ1-2; weak D call: TRBD1 (5 bases). The CDR3 spans 14 residues. Per germline, CDR1 SNHLY and CDR2 FYNNEI. Trimming removed 7 bases at V and 8 bases at J, with 20 bases between. CDR3 sequence (DNA): TGTGCCAGCACCGAGGGACTCACTGTAGGAGGCTACACCTTC. Its translation: CASTEGLTVGGYTF.

This clonotype has a handful of counts. The V gene is TRBV19, the J gene TRBJ1-5; maybe TRBD1 (6 bases). V lost 2 bases and J lost 3, with 8 bases in between. The CDR3 totals 14 residues. Germline-derived CDR1 and CDR2 are LNHDA and SQIVND (reference sequence). Here the CDR3 reads CASSIQGTNQPQHF. The DNA of the CDR3 is TGTGCCAGTAGTATACAGGGGACCAATCAGCCCCAGCATTTT.

This clonotype occurred a few times. The genes are TRBV20-1 and TRBJ1-2; D perhaps matches TRBD1 (5 bases). V was trimmed by 3 bases and J by 8 bases, leaving 19 bases between them. Germline V gene lookup returns CDR1 DFQATT and CDR2 SNEGSKA (reference sequence). This CDR3 spans 14 amino acids. The chain's CDR3 is CSARGTAGRGGYTF. CDR3 in DNA: TGCAGTGCTAGGGGGACTGCAGGGAGAGGAGGCTACACCTTC.

This clonotype was observed at least ten times. The chain carries TRBV7-8 and TRBJ2-1, with 11 bases that match TRBD2. Germline assignment: CDR1 SGHVS and CDR2 FQNEAQ. The CDR3 totals 16 residues. V lost 5 bases, J lost 6 bases, and 9 bases stayed unmatched. Here the CDR3 DNA reads TGTGCCAGCAGCCCCCGGACTAGCGGGTATCGCAATGAGCAGTTCTTC. Translating gives CASSPRTSGYRNEQFF.

The J gene is TRBJ1-5, the V gene TRBV12-3 or TRBV12-4; the D gene is possibly TRBD1 (5 bases). The CDR3 is 13 residues long. Trimming left V 6 bases short and J 2 bases short, with 8 bases between. CDR3 residues: CASRQDGNQPQHF. The CDR3 nucleotides are TGTGCCAGCAGACAGGACGGCAATCAGCCCCAGCATTTT.

The CDR3 nucleotides read TGTGCCAGTAGACCTGGGGCGGGGCGCTACAATGAGCAGTTCTTC. Amino acids: CASRPGAGRYNEQFF. This sequence joins TRBV19 and TRBJ2-1, with D perhaps TRBD2 (6 bases). V lost 6 bases to trimming and J lost 3 bases, with 15 bases between them. Germline-derived CDR1 and CDR2 are LNHDA and SQIVND (reference sequence). The CDR3 totals 15 residues.

J is TRBJ2-5 and V is TRBV7-2; D not resolved. The V end was cut by 5 bases, the J end by 3 bases, with 16 bases between. The CDR3 has 15 residues. Per germline, CDR1 SGHTA and CDR2 FQGNSA. CDR3 DNA: TGTGCCAGCAGCCGAGTAGGGAAAGGCGAAGAGACCCAGTACTTC. It yields the protein CASSRVGKGEETQYF.

The gene calls are TRBV7-2 and TRBJ1-3, with TRBD1 identical over 7 bases. Germline loops: CDR1 SGHTA, CDR2 FQGNSA. V gave up 5 bases and J gave up 4 bases; unmatched junction bases: 2. The CDR3 is 13 residues long. The CDR3 DNA follows: TGTGCCAGCAGCCAGGGACAGGGAAACACCATATATTTT. This gives the protein CASSQGQGNTIYF.

V gene TRBV2 combines with J gene TRBJ1-1; weak D call: TRBD1 (5 bases). V was trimmed by 8 bases and J by 3 bases, leaving 13 bases between them. The CDR3 contains 13 residues. The germline CDR1 and CDR2 sequences are SNHLY and FYNNEI. In DNA, the CDR3 is TGTGCCAGCTATAGCTGGGGACACACTGAAGCTTTCTTT. Translating gives CASYSWGHTEAFF.

In this sample, this clonotype turned up once. The rearrangement uses TRBV25-1 and TRBJ1-2, with a tentative D call TRBD1 (5 bases). Trimming stripped 3 bases from V and 4 bases from J, with 12 bases between. This CDR3 has 14 residues. Per germline, CDR1 MGHDK and CDR2 SYGVNS. The CDR3 bases are TGTGCCAGCAGTGAGGGGGGGAGAAGCTATGGCTACACCTTC. It translates to CASSEGGRSYGYTF.

Comments on this clonotype: One end of the junction fails to match germline, which may point to a read error. The rearrangement uses TRBV6-5 and TRBJ2-1; 7 nucleotides line up with TRBD2. The length of the CDR3 is 13 residues. Germline CDR1 reads MNHEY; CDR2 reads SVGAGI. CDR3 sequence (DNA): TGTTCCAGCACCAAGGGACTACCACATGAGCAGTTCTTC. Translated: CSSTKGLPHEQFF.